This TCR beta chain is drawn from a study of CD8 T cells in Susac syndrome. General observations from the study: In Susac patients, clonal expansion was not detected in CD4+ cells.

A quantity of about 0.5 to 1 ug RNA underwent reverse transcription using random hexamers. Amplification of TCR beta CDR3 spanned 54 Vbeta and 13 Jbeta via immunoSEQ multiplex PCR. TCRdb re-called the immunoSEQ multiplex PCR reads with MiXCR, one entry per CDR3 protein. The repertoire holds under 200,000 distinct CDR3 sequences, with approximately 95% as singletons. Comments on this clonotype: Its cognate antigen is unknown.

This CDR3 is built from 15 residues. V shed 0 bases and J 6 bases; nucleotides not matched to a gene: 7. Per germline, CDR1 SGDLS and CDR2 YYNGEE. The sequenced sample was CD4+ T cells from PBMCs. This chain uses TRBV9 with TRBJ1-2, with TRBD1 matching over 8 bases. This clonotype was sampled from a human donor with Susac syndrome. The CDR3 DNA reads as TGTGCCAGCAGCGTAGATTCTCAGGGGGCTGATGGCTACACCTTC. Protein: CASSVDSQGADGYTF.